These 22 T cell receptor beta chains originate from one sample sequenced in a study of cytomegalovirus exposure and HLA in healthy donors. This table comes from immunoSEQ multiplex PCR, and its TCRdb copy is limited to in-frame clones, with some not included. The sample includes about 130,000 clones, approximately 88% seen only once; the top ten take roughly 2%. Input material: PBMCs. The receptors were gathered from a young woman in good health and CMV-seronegative.

The chain has TRBV19 and TRBJ2-5; 7 bases map to TRBD2. J gave up 2 bases and V 7 bases, and 7 bases lay outside the gene matches. From germline, CDR1 is LNHDA and CDR2 SQIVND (reference sequence). This CDR3 has 14 amino acids. Here the CDR3 DNA reads TGTGCCAGTATGAGCCTAGCGGATCAAGAGACCCAGTACTTC. The encoded protein is CASMSLADQETQYF.

The genes are TRBV6-1 and TRBJ1-2, with TRBD1 as a possible D gene (6 bases). Trimming removed 2 bases from V and 5 bases from J, with 15 bases in between. Germline CDR1 and CDR2: MNHNS and SASEGT. The length of the CDR3 is 15 residues. CDR3: CASSEMGQGQYGYTF. As DNA, the CDR3 is TGTGCCAGCAGTGAAATGGGGCAGGGGCAATATGGCTACACCTTC.

The CDR3 nucleotides are TGTGCCAGCAGTTTATCTAGGACTGTGCAGTTCTTC. Amino acid sequence: CASSLSRTVQFF. This sequence joins TRBV27 and TRBJ2-1; possibly TRBD2 for D (5 bases). Germline-derived CDR1 and CDR2 are MNHEY and SMNVEV (reference sequence). The CDR3 length is 12 residues. Trimming took 0 bases from V and 12 from J, leaving 9 bases between them.

The genes are TRBV27 and TRBJ2-7; weak D call: TRBD1 (6 bases). With 0 bases removed from V and 1 base from J, the gap between germline ends came to 10 bases. The CDR3 length is 15 residues. Germline-derived CDR1 and CDR2 are MNHEY and SMNVEV (reference sequence). CDR3 residues: CASSLSLGGSYEQYF. The CDR3 nucleotides read TGTGCCAGCAGTTTATCTTTAGGGGGTTCCTACGAGCAGTACTTC.

J is TRBJ2-5 and V is TRBV5-1; TRBD2 matches 11 bases. This CDR3 is 16 amino acids long. Germline assignment: CDR1 SGHRS and CDR2 YFSETQ. J lost 5 bases, V lost 2 bases, and 8 bases had no gene match. CDR3 coding DNA: TGCGCCAGCAGCTTAAATCCACTAGCGGGAGTTGAGACCCAGTACTTC. This translates into CASSLNPLAGVETQYF.

This chain uses TRBV4-1 with TRBJ2-7, with 8 positions matching TRBD1. Germline V lookup: CDR1 MGHRA, CDR2 YSYEKL. J gave up 2 bases and V 1 base, and 7 bases lay outside the gene matches. The length of the CDR3 is 16 residues. The CDR3 loop reads CASSQVGGTGAYEQYF. The CDR3 DNA reads TGCGCCAGCAGCCAAGTCGGAGGGACAGGCGCCTACGAGCAGTACTTC.

The V call is TRBV6-1, the J call TRBJ2-7; 11 bases align to TRBD2. The V gene end was trimmed by 6 bases and the J gene end by 2 bases; junction bases not matched to a gene: 6. Germline V gives CDR1 MNHNS, CDR2 SASEGT. The CDR3 is 15 residues long. The CDR3 DNA reads TGTGCCAGCAGACTACTAGCGGGAGTAGCCTACGAGCAGTACTTC. Translated, it gives CASRLLAGVAYEQYF.

This clone was recorded only once. The chain is built from TRBV13 and TRBJ2-7; 8 bases align to TRBD2. This CDR3 region has 15 residues. Germline trimming cut 1 base from V and 2 bases from J; bases unmatched to any gene: 4. In germline, CDR1 is PRHDT, CDR2 FYEKMQ (reference sequence). The CDR3: CASSLAGGITYEQYF. The CDR3 DNA is TGTGCCAGCAGCTTAGCGGGAGGGATAACCTACGAGCAGTACTTC.

This chain uses TRBV6-1 with TRBJ1-2, with 8 nucleotides matching TRBD1. The CDR3 has 14 residues. Germline CDR1 MNHNS, CDR2 SASEGT. The CDR3 protein is CATGKDRAAYGYTF. In DNA, the CDR3 is TGTGCTACCGGTAAGGACAGGGCGGCCTATGGCTACACCTTC.

The rearrangement links TRBV6-5 to TRBJ1-5; D unclear. The CDR3 covers 13 residues. Trimming pared 2 bases from V and 9 bases from J, leaving 11 bases between. CDR1 is MNHEY, CDR2 SVGAGI, per germline. The CDR3 loop reads CASSYGSGGPQHF. The CDR3 DNA is TGTGCCAGCAGTTACGGTTCCGGAGGGCCCCAGCATTTT.

The V gene is TRBV29-1, the J gene TRBJ2-1, with a weak D call TRBD2 (6 bases). Germline CDR1 SQVTM, CDR2 ANQGSEA. The length of the CDR3 is 14 residues. V gave up 8 bases and J gave up 2 bases, with 16 bases separating them. The CDR3 region has the DNA TGCAGCTCCCGAGCGGGCGGTCCCTACAATGAGCAGTTCTTC. The encoded protein is CSSRAGGPYNEQFF.

The J gene is TRBJ1-1, the V gene TRBV7-8, with TRBD1 matching over 7 bases. The CDR3 has 14 residues. J was trimmed by 3 bases and V by 6 bases; bases with no gene match: 7. The germline CDR1 and CDR2 sequences are SGHVS and FQNEAQ. CDR3 in amino acids: CASSPRGWDTEAFF. The DNA for the CDR3 is TGTGCCAGCAGTCCCAGGGGGTGGGACACTGAAGCTTTCTTT.

This CDR3 reads CAWTPDRYNEQFF. The CDR3 nucleotides are TGTGCCTGGACCCCGGACAGATACAATGAGCAGTTCTTC. The J gene is TRBJ2-1, the V gene TRBV30, with a possible D match to TRBD1 (6 bases). The CDR3 has 13 amino acids. CDR1 is GTSNPN and CDR2 is SVGIG in the germline V gene (reference sequence). Trimming pared 4 bases from V and 4 bases from J, leaving 11 bases between.

The rearrangement joins TRBV30 to TRBJ2-1; 10 positions agree with TRBD2. Germline CDR1 and CDR2: GTSNPN and SVGIG (reference sequence). The CDR3 length is 17 residues. J lost 8 bases, V lost 5 bases, and 18 bases had no gene match. DNA of the CDR3: TGTGCCTGGGGGGACGGGATTAGCGGGAGGTTAGCAGATGAGCAGTTCTTC. It translates to CAWGDGISGRLADEQFF.

On this clone: The sample contains more than one DNA sequence encoding this CDR3. The J gene is TRBJ2-7, the V gene TRBV5-6; 7 nucleotides line up with TRBD1. The CDR3 is 14 amino acids. Germline V gene lookup returns CDR1 SGHDT and CDR2 YYEEEE. V was clipped by 2 bases and J by 0 bases; unmatched bases: 2. CDR3: CASSLAGGSYEQYF. The DNA for the CDR3 is TGTGCCAGCAGCTTAGCAGGGGGCTCCTACGAGCAGTACTTC.

The rearrangement joins TRBV30 to TRBJ2-7; weak D call: TRBD1 (5 bases). There are 12 residues in the CDR3. Germline CDR1 reads GTSNPN; CDR2 reads SVGIG (reference sequence). V gave up 1 base and J gave up 1 base, with 5 bases separating them. The CDR3 nucleotides are TGTGCCTGGAGTGGGACATCCTACGAGCAGTACTTC. Protein product: CAWSGTSYEQYF.

The sample holds a few counts of this clone. The V gene is TRBV18, the J gene TRBJ2-7; 9 bases fit TRBD1. The junction had 9 bases not matched to a gene; V was cut back by 6 bases and J by 6 bases. The germline V gene has CDR1 KGHSH and CDR2 LQKENI. This CDR3 is built from 14 residues. CDR3 nucleotides: TGTGCCAGCTCTCTCAACAGGGGGCGAGTCGAGCAGTACTTC. Its translation is CASSLNRGRVEQYF.

The rearrangement links TRBV10-2 to TRBJ2-7; D is possibly TRBD1 (5 bases). Trimming stripped 0 bases from V and 0 bases from J, with 9 bases between. The germline V gene has CDR1 WSHSY and CDR2 SAAADI. The CDR3 extends over 15 amino acids. This CDR3 is CASSESQGSSYEQYF. The CDR3 bases are TGCGCCAGCAGTGAGTCGCAGGGAAGCTCCTACGAGCAGTACTTC.

V usage is TRBV14 and J usage is TRBJ2-1; 7 nucleotides agree with TRBD1. Germline-derived CDR1 and CDR2 are SGHDN and FVKESK. The CDR3 length is 15 residues. V shed 4 bases, J shed 5 bases, and the junction held 8 bases outside the gene matches. The CDR3, as DNA: TGTGCCAGCAGCCTCCTTCTTGGACAGGACAATGAGCAGTTCTTC. The encoded protein is CASSLLLGQDNEQFF.

This clone occurred a few times. The chain employs TRBV7-6 and TRBJ2-3; D gene ambiguous. V lost 5 bases to trimming and J lost 1 base, with 10 bases between them. The CDR3 runs to 14 residues. Germline-derived CDR1 and CDR2 are SGHVS and FNYEAQ. The CDR3, as DNA: TGTGCCAGCAGCGACTCCTCGGGCACAGATACGCAGTATTTT. Translation gives CASSDSSGTDTQYF.

In its sample, this clone was seen a few times. V is TRBV5-1 and J is TRBJ2-7; 8 positions agree with TRBD1. CDR3 length: 13 residues. V lost 6 bases, J lost 0 bases, and 2 bases stayed unmatched. Germline CDR1 is SGHRS and CDR2 is YFSETQ. This CDR3 is CASNRGDSYEQYF. The CDR3 nucleotides are TGCGCCAGCAACAGGGGGGACTCCTACGAGCAGTACTTC.

This chain joins TRBV19 and TRBJ2-1, with D tentatively TRBD2 (6 bases). From germline, CDR1 is LNHDA and CDR2 SQIVND (reference sequence). The CDR3 covers 16 residues. Trimming removed 1 base at V and 4 bases at J, with 14 bases between. CDR3 nucleotides: TGTGCCAGTAGTATAGGAGGCGGGATAAAATACAATGAGCAGTTCTTC. Its translation: CASSIGGGIKYNEQFF.